Here is one TCR beta chain with its context. Antigen unknown. The source of the sample is a study of beta chain features in type 1 diabetes. Study-wide background: Examination spanned around 110,000,000 sorted cells from all samples.

Whole-study results and caveats: Possibly, sequencing cDNA over-represented cells that had high TCR expression levels. In the patient group, naive, central memory and Treg TCRB repertoires seemed more alike than in the healthy donor group.

Of the isolated RNA, all was reverse transcribed, and so the sequenced material was expressed TCRB transcripts. Survey-depth immunoSEQ sequencing was used for stem cell-like memory T cells. TCRdb's copy holds only in-frame clones and misses some; the assay was immunoSEQ multiplex PCR. The sample yields approximately 120,000 clones, almost 40% seen once. Source material: stem cell memory CD4+ T cells from blood. The origin of this receptor is a woman younger than 30 in good health.

CDR3 in amino acids: CASSRVVKPYEQYF. The CDR3 region has the DNA TGTGCCAGCAGCCGGGTAGTGAAACCCTACGAGCAGTACTTC. V and J are TRBV11-2 and TRBJ2-7; D is undetermined. The V end lost 5 bases, the J end lost 2 bases, and 13 bases lay between the germline ends. The CDR3 is 14 amino acids. CDR1 and CDR2 from the germline V gene are SGHAT and FQNNGV.